What follows is one TCR beta chain and its context. This specimen belongs to a study of blood T cell repertoires in COVID-19. Overall study context: In each case, the material was cDNA or gDNA derived from T cells, B-cell-depleted T cells, or PBMCs.

V gave up 4 bases and J gave up 5 bases, with 7 bases separating them. This CDR3 comprises 12 residues. Germline-derived CDR1 and CDR2 are SGHRS and YFSETQ. How the authors handled the data: Using reference gene primer amplification, nucleated cell counts were estimated. Assay: immunoSEQ multiplex PCR; the TCRdb copy retains only in-frame clones and omits some. V and J calls and clone size are copied from that table; D and trimming were computed from the DNA. The data hold about 250,000 clones, with more than 75% observed a single time. The Seattle patients joined while their infection was active and were tracked longitudinally afterward.

The chain couples TRBV5-1 to TRBJ2-1; TRBD1 might be the D (6 bases). The TCR comes from a woman of 80 years or more with COVID-19, enrolled during active disease. Sequenced: peripheral blood. The CDR3 sequence is CASSRDNNEQFF. The CDR3 nucleotides are TGCGCCAGCAGCCGGGACAACAATGAGCAGTTCTTC.